Sequencing of this TCR beta chain was carried out in a study of T cell responses to AZD1222 COVID-19 vaccine. With 5 bases clipped from V and 9 bases from J, the junction kept 7 bases outside the gene matches. Germline V gene sequence: CDR1 LNHDA, CDR2 SQIVND (reference sequence). The CDR3 consists of 14 residues. Here immunoSEQ multiplex PCR was the method, and the copy in TCRdb shows in-frame clones only, minus some. The data show some 120,000 clones, roughly 88% seen once. The gene calls are TRBV19 and TRBJ2-1; 10 bases align to TRBD1. The sample was peripheral blood, taken 28 days after the second AZD1222 dose. This TCR came from an adult who received the AZD1222 COVID-19 vaccine. In nucleotides, the CDR3 is TGTGCCAGTAGTCGACAGGGGGCGTTTCTTGAGCAGTTCTTC. It yields the protein CASSRQGAFLEQFF.